Below are 5 T cell receptor beta chains sequenced from a single sample in a study of T cell repertoires in cytomegalovirus infection. Their recognized antigens are unknown. TCRdb fed the reads into MiXCR, producing one record per CDR3 protein. This table holds more than 110,000 distinct CDR3 sequences, over 25% found once. This sample comprised CD8+ T cells from cultured PBMCs, obtained from culture after CMV antigen stimulation. The receptors derive from a human donor in good health (CMV status not recorded). Some clones in this sample may be carry-over from other donors' samples.

The genes are TRBV15 and TRBJ2-5; the D gene is possibly TRBD2 (6 bases). The CDR3 is 15 residues long. Germline V gene sequence: CDR1 LNHNV, CDR2 YYDKDF (reference sequence). The V and J ends lost 5 bases and 1 base respectively, with 14 bases between them. The CDR3, as DNA: TGTGCCACCAGCCCTTCGGGGGACCTCCAAGAGACCCAGTACTTC. Translation: CATSPSGDLQETQYF.

This CDR3 reads CAMTQGTGELFF. CDR3 coding DNA: TGTGCCATGACACAGGGCACCGGGGAGCTGTTTTTT. The chain recombines TRBV7-8 with TRBJ2-2, with D possibly TRBD1 on 6 matching bases. V lost 10 bases and J lost 4, with 10 bases in between. The CDR3 consists of 12 residues. The germline V gene encodes CDR1 SGHVS and CDR2 FQNEAQ.

V usage is TRBV15 and J usage is TRBJ1-2, with a tentative D call TRBD1 (6 bases). The CDR3 is 16 amino acids. Germline assignment: CDR1 LNHNV and CDR2 YYDKDF (reference sequence). Trimming removed 0 bases from V and 6 bases from J, with 17 bases in between. The CDR3 sequence is CATSRDWGQTFDGYTF. The CDR3 DNA reads TGTGCCACCAGCAGAGATTGGGGGCAGACTTTTGATGGCTACACCTTC.

This clonotype was recorded at least ten times. The rearrangement joins TRBV12-3 or TRBV12-4 to TRBJ2-4, with a weak D call TRBD1 (6 bases). CDR3 length: 15 residues. The germline V and J ends were trimmed by 1 base and 1 base, with 8 bases remaining between them. CDR3 residues: CASSLGGPAKNIQYF. The CDR3 DNA reads TGTGCCAGCAGTTTAGGGGGGCCGGCCAAAAACATTCAGTACTTC.

The chain uses TRBV6-1 and TRBJ1-1; perhaps TRBD1 as D (6 bases). CDR3 length: 14 amino acids. V lost 5 bases to trimming and J lost 1 base, with 11 bases between them. Germline CDR1 MNHNS, CDR2 SASEGT. CDR3 residues: CASSSTGSNTEAFF. The CDR3 DNA reads TGTGCCAGCAGTTCGACAGGTTCGAACACTGAAGCTTTCTTT.